A single sample is the source of the 17 T cell receptor beta chains below, sequenced in a study of beta chain features in type 1 diabetes (dated by TCRdb to the late 2010s). Summary of the overall study and its limitations: In all four CD4+ subsets, TCRB CDR3 length was moderately but significantly shorter in type 1 diabetes patients.

These receptors have no known antigen. The library relied on the immunoSEQ multiplex PCR assay. The entire isolated RNA was reverse transcribed using the High Capacity cDNA Reverse Transcription Kit, and thus expressed TCRB transcripts were sequenced. Imported from immuneACCESS, the table was reduced by TCRdb to in-frame sequences with V and J called. These copies leave out some clones; in studies compared against another copy, an unresolved V gene accounts for under half, and the cause of the remainder is not known. In all, the sample holds around 300,000 clones, and over 12% of those were seen once. In total, the top ten clones hold less than 0.02% of the sample. The material sequenced was naive CD4+ T cells from blood. The cell subset or site label on this specimen signifies: true naive CD4+ T cells. The receptors stem from a man younger than 30 with type 1 diabetes.

The chain joins TRBV25-1 to TRBJ2-7; 10 bases agree with TRBD1. Germline CDR1 reads MGHDK; CDR2 reads SYGVNS. Germline trimming cut 4 bases from V and 5 bases from J; bases unmatched to any gene: 5. The CDR3 consists of 14 residues. The CDR3 DNA is TGTGCCAGCAGTGTGTCGGGACAGGGGAACGAGCAGTACTTC. Amino acid sequence: CASSVSGQGNEQYF.

The sample holds a few counts of this clone. This chain uses TRBV6-6 with TRBJ2-7, with TRBD1 matching over 7 bases. Germline lookup yields CDR1 MNHNY and CDR2 SVGAGI (reference sequence). The ends lost 2 bases at V and 7 bases at J; junction bases unmatched: 8. This CDR3 has 14 residues. This CDR3 reads CASSYVGQAGEQYF. CDR3 coding DNA: TGTGCCAGCAGTTACGTAGGACAGGCAGGAGAGCAGTACTTC.

Of note for this clone: Other DNA sequences of this sample code for an identical CDR3. The J gene is TRBJ1-1, the V gene TRBV18; D unresolved. CDR3 length: 12 residues. Deletions cut 3 bases from V and 3 bases from J, with 5 bases between. Germline values: CDR1 KGHSH, CDR2 LQKENI. The CDR3 DNA is TGTGCCAGCTCACCCCGGGACACTGAAGCTTTCTTT. This gives the protein CASSPRDTEAFF.

V is TRBV19 and J is TRBJ2-7; TRBD1 aligns across 9 bases. CDR3 length equals 18 residues. Germline-derived CDR1 and CDR2 are LNHDA and SQIVND (reference sequence). V was clipped by 5 bases and J by 2 bases; unmatched bases: 16. The CDR3 bases are TGTGCCAGTAGTCGGTACCTGGGGGGGACAGGGACTACCTACGAGCAGTACTTC. It yields the protein CASSRYLGGTGTTYEQYF.

This clone was detected many times. The CDR3 loop reads CSAGDRAGANVLTF. In nucleotides, the CDR3 is TGCAGCGCGGGAGACAGGGCTGGGGCCAACGTCCTGACTTTC. The chain is built from TRBV29-1 and TRBJ2-6; D possibly corresponds to TRBD1 (7 bases). CDR3 length equals 14 residues. In germline, CDR1 is SQVTM, CDR2 ANQGSEA. The V gene lost 7 bases and the J gene lost 2 bases, with 12 bases spanning the gap.

The rearrangement joins TRBV28 to TRBJ2-5; a possible D gene is TRBD2 (5 bases). Germline V lookup: CDR1 MDHEN, CDR2 SYDVKM. V lost 5 bases and J 3 bases, leaving 16 bases between the germline ends. CDR3 length: 15 amino acids. The CDR3 coding sequence is TGTGCCAGCAGTAGCGACGGCGGGCCCAAAGAGACCCAGTACTTC. This sequence encodes CASSSDGGPKETQYF.

The J gene is TRBJ2-7, the V gene TRBV30; the D is unclear. The CDR3 extends over 13 amino acids. Germline-derived CDR1 and CDR2 are GTSNPN and SVGIG (reference sequence). Trimming took 4 bases from V and 6 from J, leaving 16 bases between them. CDR3 protein: CAWNVISSGEQYF. CDR3 coding DNA: TGTGCCTGGAACGTGATCTCGTCGGGCGAGCAGTACTTC.

CDR3 coding DNA: TGCGCCAGCAGCTTAGGGGCGCTGGGAACTGAAGCTTTCTTT. It specifies CASSLGALGTEAFF. The V and J genes are TRBV5-1 and TRBJ1-1; a weak D match, TRBD1 (5 bases). There are 14 residues in the CDR3. CDR1 is SGHRS and CDR2 is YFSETQ in the germline V gene. The V gene lost 2 bases and the J gene lost 5 bases, with 13 bases spanning the gap.

The chain has TRBV6-5 and TRBJ2-5; no firm D call. This CDR3 comprises 13 residues. The ends were cut back, 0 bases at V and 5 bases at J, with 7 bases in the middle. Germline V gives CDR1 MNHEY, CDR2 SVGAGI. The CDR3 region is CASSYSFSETQYF. The CDR3, as DNA: TGTGCCAGCAGTTACTCGTTTAGTGAGACCCAGTACTTC.

This rearrangement joins TRBV7-6 to TRBJ2-4, with D uncertain. This CDR3 is 15 amino acids long. Trimming removed 5 bases at V and 0 bases at J, with 11 bases between. CDR1 is SGHVS and CDR2 is FNYEAQ in the germline V gene. The CDR3 DNA follows: TGTGCCAGCAGCCCCAGAAATTCAGCCAAAAACATTCAGTACTTC. This translates into CASSPRNSAKNIQYF.

The chain joins TRBV5-4 to TRBJ2-7; 7 bases match TRBD2. The CDR3 totals 16 residues. The germline V gene encodes CDR1 SGHNT and CDR2 YYREEE (reference sequence). Trimming at V came to 3 bases and at J to 3 bases, leaving 12 bases not matched to a gene. In DNA form, the CDR3 reads TGTGCCAGCAGCTCCCTTCCCAAAGCGGGGTTCTACGAGCAGTACTTC. Amino acids: CASSSLPKAGFYEQYF.

This clone was counted a few times. The chain links TRBV7-9 to TRBJ1-2, with no clear D. The CDR3 runs to 14 residues. V gave up 7 bases and J gave up 3 bases, with 15 bases separating them. Germline V gene sequence: CDR1 SEHNR, CDR2 FQNEAQ (reference sequence). The CDR3 nucleotides read TGTGCCAGCAACGTAATTGGGAGGGACTATGGCTACACCTTC. Residues: CASNVIGRDYGYTF. Supplemented by reference TRBV7-9 and TRBJ1-2, the full variable domain reads DTGVSQNPRHKITKRGQNVTFRCDPISEHNRLYWYRQTLGQGPEFLTYFQNEAQLEKSRLLSDRFSAERPKGSFSTLEIQRTEQGDSAMYLCASNVIGRDYGYTFGSGTRLTVV.

The chain couples TRBV2 to TRBJ1-1; 8 bases match TRBD1. The CDR3 sequence is 13 residues long. The germline V gene encodes CDR1 SNHLY and CDR2 FYNNEI. After removal of 4 bases from V and 7 bases from J, the junction contained 5 bases not matched to a gene. CDR3 in DNA: TGTGCCAGCAGTGGAGCCGGACAGGGTGAAGCTTTCTTT. Translating gives CASSGAGQGEAFF.

As DNA, the CDR3 is TGTGCCAGCGCGATGGGGGGGGGATCATACAATGAGCAGTTCTTC. Protein sequence: CASAMGGGSYNEQFF. V is TRBV9 and J is TRBJ2-1; 7 nucleotides match TRBD2. This CDR3 is 15 amino acids long. Germline-derived CDR1 and CDR2 are SGDLS and YYNGEE. V lost 7 bases to trimming and J lost 4 bases; unmatched junction nucleotides: 11. Full variable domain (rest looked up from reference TRBV9 and TRBJ2-1): DSGVTQTPKHLITATGQRVTLRCSPRSGDLSVYWYQQSLDQGLQFLIQYYNGEERAKGNILERFSAQQFPDLHSELNLSSLELGDSALYFCASAMGGGSYNEQFFGPGTRLTVL.

The V call is TRBV10-3, the J call TRBJ1-5; TRBD1 agrees at 7 bases. Germline loops: CDR1 ENHRY, CDR2 SYGVKD. The CDR3 covers 14 residues. Trimming removed 4 bases from V and 9 bases from J; junction bases left unmatched: 9. CDR3 DNA sequence: TGTGCCATCAGTGGGGGACAGAGTTTCTCGCCCCAGCATTTT. Its protein product is CAISGGQSFSPQHF.

This chain links TRBV7-9 with TRBJ2-2; D call uncertain. Germline V gene lookup returns CDR1 SEHNR and CDR2 FQNEAQ (reference sequence). The CDR3 runs 13 residues. The V gene lost 5 bases and the J gene lost 6 bases, with 10 bases spanning the gap. CDR3 protein: CASSGHPPGELFF. The CDR3 DNA reads as TGTGCCAGCAGCGGGCACCCACCCGGGGAGCTGTTTTTT.

This clone was counted a few times. The CDR3 DNA sequence: TGCGCCAGCAGTCCCGATCCCACCAGGGGGGCCTACGAGCAGTACTTC. Residues: CASSPDPTRGAYEQYF. This chain uses TRBV5-1 with TRBJ2-7, with D perhaps matching TRBD1 (7 bases). The CDR3 length is 16 residues. The V gene lost 5 bases and the J gene lost 2 bases, with 20 bases spanning the gap. CDR1 and CDR2 from the germline V gene are SGHRS and YFSETQ.